This TCR beta chain was sequenced during a study of T cell clonotyping in hematopoietic cell transplantation. Time point in this sample: recipient sample about 28 days before transplant, after cytoreduction. The table lists this clone with a count of one. Antigen: not known. Using immunoSEQ multiplex PCR, the repertoire was profiled, and TCRdb retains in-frame clones only, with some absent. The sample records approximately 18,000 clones, approximately 77% being singletons. Deletions cut 7 bases from V and 4 bases from J, with 16 bases between. Germline assignment: CDR1 SQVTM and CDR2 ANQGSEA. CDR3 length: 13 amino acids. Whole-study findings and limits: Broader posttransplant TCR repertoire diversity was predicted by graft donor and pretransplant recipient Inverse Simpson Index values. At the given depth, recipient repertoires were over 95% de novo clonotypes.

This TCR was recovered from a man between 60 and 75 years old with acute myeloid leukemia. Some clones in this sample may be carry-over from other donors' samples. The sample was peripheral blood mononuclear cells, taken before stem cell transplant. The chain links TRBV29-1 to TRBJ1-2, with D possibly matching TRBD1 (5 bases). The CDR3 bases are TGCAGCGGCCACGGGGGAACGGGCTATGGCTACACCTTC. This translates into CSGHGGTGYGYTF.